This TCR beta chain was observed in a study of regulatory T cells in long-lasting Graves disease. This clonotype was observed a handful of times. Time point meaning: newly diagnosed GD, antithyroid drugs for less than 3 months. PBMC-extracted RNA yielded the TCR library. The V gene lost 3 bases and the J gene lost 2 bases, with 7 bases spanning the gap. The length of the CDR3 is 13 residues. Looked up from germline, CDR1 is LNHDA and CDR2 is SQIVND (reference sequence). Arm-PCR of CDR3 regions and iRepertoire HTBI primers were the basis on which TCR beta libraries were built. Each CDR3 protein gets one entry after TCRdb re-called the multiplex PCR reads with MiXCR. This sample has about 540,000 distinct CDR3 sequences, with 13% found just once. These same records also appear under a second study, on T cells in Graves' hyperthyroidism and ophthalmopathy.

The sequence was obtained from a young man with Graves disease. The chain uses TRBV19 and TRBJ1-2; the D is unclear. This material consisted of peripheral blood mononuclear cells (PBMCs), taken at new diagnosis, from a patient treated with antithyroid drugs. DNA for the CDR3: TGTGCCAGTAGTATCAGCGGGAACTATGGCTACACCTTC. Translation gives CASSISGNYGYTF.